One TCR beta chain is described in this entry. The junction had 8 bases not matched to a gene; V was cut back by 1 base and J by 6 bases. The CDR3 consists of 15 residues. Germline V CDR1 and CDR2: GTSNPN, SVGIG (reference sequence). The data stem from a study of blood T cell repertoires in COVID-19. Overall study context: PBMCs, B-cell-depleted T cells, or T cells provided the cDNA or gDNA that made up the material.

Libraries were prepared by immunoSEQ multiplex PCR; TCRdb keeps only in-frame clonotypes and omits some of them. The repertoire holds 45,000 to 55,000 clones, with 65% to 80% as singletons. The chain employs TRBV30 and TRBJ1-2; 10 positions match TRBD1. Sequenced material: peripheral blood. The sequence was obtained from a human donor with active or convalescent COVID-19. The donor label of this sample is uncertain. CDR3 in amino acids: CAWSASRQGAHGYTF. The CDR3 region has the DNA TGTGCCTGGAGTGCCTCTAGACAGGGGGCCCATGGCTACACCTTC.